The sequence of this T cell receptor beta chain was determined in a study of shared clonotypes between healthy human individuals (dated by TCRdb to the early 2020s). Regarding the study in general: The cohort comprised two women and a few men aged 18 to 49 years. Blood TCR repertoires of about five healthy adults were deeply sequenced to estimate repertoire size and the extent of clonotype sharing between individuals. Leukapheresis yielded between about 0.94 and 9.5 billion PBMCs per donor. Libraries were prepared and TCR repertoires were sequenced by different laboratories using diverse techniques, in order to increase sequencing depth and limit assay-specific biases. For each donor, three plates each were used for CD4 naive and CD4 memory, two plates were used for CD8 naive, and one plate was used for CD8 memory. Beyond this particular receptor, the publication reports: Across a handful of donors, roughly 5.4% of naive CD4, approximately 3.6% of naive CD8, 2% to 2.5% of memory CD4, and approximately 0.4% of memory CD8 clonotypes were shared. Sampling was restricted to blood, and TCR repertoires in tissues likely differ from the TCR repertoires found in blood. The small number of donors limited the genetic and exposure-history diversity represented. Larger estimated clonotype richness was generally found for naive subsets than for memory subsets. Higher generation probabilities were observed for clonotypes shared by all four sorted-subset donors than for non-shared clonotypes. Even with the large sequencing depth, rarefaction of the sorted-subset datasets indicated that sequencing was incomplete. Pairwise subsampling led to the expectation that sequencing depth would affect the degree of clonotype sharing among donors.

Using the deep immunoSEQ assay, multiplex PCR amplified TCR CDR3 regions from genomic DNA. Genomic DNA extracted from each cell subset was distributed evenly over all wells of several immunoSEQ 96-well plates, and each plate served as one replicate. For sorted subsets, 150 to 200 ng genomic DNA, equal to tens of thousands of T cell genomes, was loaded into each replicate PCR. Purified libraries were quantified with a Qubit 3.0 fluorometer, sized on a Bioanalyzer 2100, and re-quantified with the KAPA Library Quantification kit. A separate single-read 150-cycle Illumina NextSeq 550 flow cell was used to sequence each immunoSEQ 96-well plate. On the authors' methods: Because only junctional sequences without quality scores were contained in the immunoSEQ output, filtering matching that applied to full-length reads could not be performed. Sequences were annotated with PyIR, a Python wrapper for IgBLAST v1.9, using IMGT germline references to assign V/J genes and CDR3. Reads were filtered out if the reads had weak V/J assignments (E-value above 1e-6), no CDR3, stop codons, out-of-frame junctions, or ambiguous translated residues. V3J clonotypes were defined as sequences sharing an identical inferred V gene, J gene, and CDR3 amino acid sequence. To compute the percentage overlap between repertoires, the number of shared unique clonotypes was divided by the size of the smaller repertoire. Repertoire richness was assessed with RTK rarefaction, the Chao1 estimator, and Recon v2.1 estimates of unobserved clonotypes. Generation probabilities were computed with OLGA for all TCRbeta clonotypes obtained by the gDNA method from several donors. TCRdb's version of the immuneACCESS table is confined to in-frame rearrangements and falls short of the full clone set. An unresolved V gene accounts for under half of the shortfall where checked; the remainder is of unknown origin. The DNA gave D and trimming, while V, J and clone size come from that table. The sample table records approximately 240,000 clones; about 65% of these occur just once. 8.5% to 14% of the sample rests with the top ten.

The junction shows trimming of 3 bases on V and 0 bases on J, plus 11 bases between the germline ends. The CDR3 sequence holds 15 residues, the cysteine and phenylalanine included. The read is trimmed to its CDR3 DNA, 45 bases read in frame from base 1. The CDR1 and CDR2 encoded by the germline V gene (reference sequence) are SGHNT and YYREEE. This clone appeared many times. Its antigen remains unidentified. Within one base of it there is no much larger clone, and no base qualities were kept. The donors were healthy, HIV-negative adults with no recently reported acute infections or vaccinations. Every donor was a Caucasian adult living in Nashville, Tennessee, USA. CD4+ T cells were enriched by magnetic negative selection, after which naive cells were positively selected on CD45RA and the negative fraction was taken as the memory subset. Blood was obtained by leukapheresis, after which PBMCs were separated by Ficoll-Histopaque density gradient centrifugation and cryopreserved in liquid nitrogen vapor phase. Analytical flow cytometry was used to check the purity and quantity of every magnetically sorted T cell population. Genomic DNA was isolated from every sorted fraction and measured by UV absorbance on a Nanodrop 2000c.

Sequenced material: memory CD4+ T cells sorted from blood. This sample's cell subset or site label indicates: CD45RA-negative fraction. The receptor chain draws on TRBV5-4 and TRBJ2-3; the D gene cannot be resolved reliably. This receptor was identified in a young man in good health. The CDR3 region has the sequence CASSSKSTSTDTQYF. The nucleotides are TGTGCCAGCAGCTCGAAAAGTACTAGCACAGATACGCAGTATTTT. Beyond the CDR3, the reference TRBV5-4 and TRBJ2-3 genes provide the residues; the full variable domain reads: ETGVTQSPTHLIKTRGQQVTLRCSSQSGHNTVSWYQQALGQGPQFIFQYYREEENGRGNFPPRFSGLQFPNYSSELNVNALELDDSALYLCASSSKSTSTDTQYFGPGTRLTVL.